This T cell receptor beta chain appears in the sequencing data of a study of CD8 T cells in Susac syndrome. Study results and limitations: As acknowledged by the study, its TCR sequencing and HLA analysis included a relatively small number of individuals.

With random hexamers, reverse transcription was performed on about 0.45 to 1 ug of RNA. Across 54 Vbeta and 13 Jbeta, TCR beta CDR3 was amplified with immunoSEQ multiplex PCR. TCRdb analysed the immunoSEQ multiplex PCR reads with MiXCR anew, one entry per CDR3 protein. This table holds around 160,000 distinct CDR3 sequences, 90% to 95% found once. The length of the CDR3 is 15 residues. V was clipped by 2 bases and J by 1 base; unmatched bases: 6. Per the germline V gene, CDR1 is SGHRS and CDR2 is YFSETQ. A few counts support this clonotype. No antigen is known for it. High-throughput TCR beta sequencing covered peripheral CD8+ and CD4+ T cells. The TEMRA cells underwent FACS enrichment, while the CD8+ and CD4+ T cells underwent negative isolation.

The sequencing sample was made of CD4+ T cells from PBMCs. The chain carries TRBV5-1 and TRBJ2-7; 7 bases match TRBD1. The sequence was obtained from a human donor in good health. The CDR3 loop is CASSLVGGGSYEQYF. The CDR3 coding sequence is TGCGCCAGCAGCTTAGTAGGGGGCGGTTCCTACGAGCAGTACTTC.